What follows are 30 T cell receptor beta chains derived from one specimen sequenced in a study of T cell repertoires in cytomegalovirus infection (dated by TCRdb to the late 2010s). TCRdb lists the instrument as Illumina HiSeq 1500. TCRdb reworked the public reads: Q25 trimming with fastp, MiXCR clone assembly, productive beta chains retained. Identical CDR3 protein sequences are pooled into one entry, listed with their most common genes and DNA. This sample holds about 74,000 distinct CDR3 sequences; less than 30% were observed only once. Of the sample, 50% to 65% falls within the top ten clones. Their antigen targets remain unknown. The sample's treatment or condition label is to be understood as: in vitro stimulation with specific CMV peptide epitopes to enrich CMV-specific T cells. This sample comprised CD8+ T cells from cultured PBMCs, obtained from culture after CMV antigen stimulation. The receptors here all came from a human donor in good health (CMV status not recorded). Some clones in this sample may be carry-over from other donors' samples.

This clonotype turned up a few times. The V and J genes are TRBV28 and TRBJ1-2, with 7 positions matching TRBD1. Germline lookup yields CDR1 MDHEN and CDR2 SYDVKM. The V and J ends lost 6 bases and 4 bases, in that order; junction bases with no gene match: 5. This CDR3 has 13 amino acids. In DNA, the CDR3 is TGTGCCAGCAGACCCACAGGGGTCTATGGCTACACCTTC. This translates into CASRPTGVYGYTF.

The V and J genes are TRBV4-2 and TRBJ2-7; 8 nucleotides agree with TRBD1. Per the germline V gene, CDR1 is LGHNA and CDR2 is YNFKEQ. CDR3 length: 15 residues. V lost 0 bases and J lost 4; bases outside the gene matches: 5. The CDR3 protein is CASSQEGQGAYEQYF. For the CDR3, the DNA is TGTGCCAGCAGCCAAGAAGGGCAGGGGGCGTACGAGCAGTACTTC.

This clonotype appeared many times. V and J are TRBV28 and TRBJ1-5, with 9 bases lining up with TRBD1. Germline CDR1 MDHEN, CDR2 SYDVKM. The V and J ends lost 5 bases and 9 bases, in that order; junction bases with no gene match: 17. This CDR3 has 17 residues. CDR3 DNA sequence: TGTGCCAGCAGTCCGGCGGGACAGGGAAACTTACTAAGGCCCCAGCATTTT. It is translated as CASSPAGQGNLLRPQHF. Variable domain in full (rest from reference TRBV28 and TRBJ1-5): DVKVTQSSRYLVKRTGEKVFLECVQDMDHENMFWYRQDPGLGLRLIYFSYDVKMKEKGDIPEGYSVSREKKERFSLILESASTNQTSMYLCASSPAGQGNLLRPQHFGDGTRLSIL.

This rearrangement joins TRBV11-2 to TRBJ1-5, with D perhaps matching TRBD1 (5 bases). The germline gives CDR1 SGHAT, CDR2 FQNNGV. The CDR3 totals 15 residues. V dropped 3 bases and J dropped 4 bases, with 13 bases sitting between them. DNA for the CDR3: TGTGCCAGCAGCTTGGCCGGGACGGAGAATCAGCCCCAGCATTTT. Residues: CASSLAGTENQPQHF.

This clonotype occurred a few times. V is TRBV7-9 and J is TRBJ2-7, with TRBD2 identical over 9 bases. CDR1 and CDR2 (germline): SEHNR, FQNEAQ (reference sequence). This CDR3 spans 16 amino acids. V lost 7 bases to trimming and J lost 1 base; unmatched junction nucleotides: 11. CDR3 protein: CASTPSRLAESYEQYF. As DNA, the CDR3 is TGTGCCAGCACCCCCTCCCGACTAGCGGAATCCTACGAGCAGTACTTC.

The chain carries TRBV7-2 and TRBJ2-3; 9 bases match TRBD2. The CDR3 is made up of 17 amino acids. In germline, CDR1 is SGHTA, CDR2 FQGNSA. V was clipped by 5 bases and J by 2 bases; unmatched bases: 11. CDR3 loop: CASSPRRLAGTTDTQYF. CDR3 DNA: TGTGCCAGCAGCCCTAGGCGTCTAGCGGGAACCACAGATACGCAGTATTTT. Drawing the rest from reference TRBV7-2 and TRBJ2-3, the complete variable domain is GAGVSQSPSNKVTEKGKDVELRCDPISGHTALYWYRQSLGQGLEFLIYFQGNSAPDKSGLPSDRFSAERTGGSVSTLTIQRTQQEDSAVYLCASSPRRLAGTTDTQYFGPGTRLTVL.

To note about this clonotype: This likely comes from a read error, as the CDR3 has no conserved phenylalanine or tryptophan at its end. V and J are TRBV19 and TRBJ1-2, with a tentative D call TRBD1 (6 bases). The CDR3 covers 18 residues. V lost 6 bases and J 5 bases, leaving 28 bases between the germline ends. Per germline, CDR1 LNHDA and CDR2 SQIVND (reference sequence). The chain's CDR3 is CASRHDSDSLPPLYGYTL. CDR3 coding DNA: TGTGCCAGTAGACATGATTCGGACAGTCTACCCCCTCTATATGGCTACACCCTC.

The chain uses TRBV2 and TRBJ2-1, with D possibly called TRBD1 or TRBD2 (5 bases each). V lost 1 base and J 10 bases, leaving 14 bases between the germline ends. The CDR3 sequence is 14 residues long. CDR1 and CDR2 (germline): SNHLY, FYNNEI. The CDR3 DNA reads as TGTGCCAGCAGTGAAGTTGCTGGGACGGAAGAGCAGTTCTTC. Protein sequence: CASSEVAGTEEQFF. The whole variable domain, filled in from reference TRBV2 and TRBJ2-1, reads EPEVTQTPSHQVTQMGQEVILRCVPISNHLYFYWYRQILGQKVEFLVSFYNNEISEKSEIFDDQFSVERPDGSNFTLKIRSTKLEDSAMYFCASSEVAGTEEQFFGPGTRLTVL.

The chain couples TRBV19 to TRBJ2-7, with D possibly matching TRBD2 (5 bases). This CDR3 is 13 amino acids long. Trimming shortened V by 3 bases and J by 3 bases, and 9 bases separated the two germline ends. The germline gives CDR1 LNHDA, CDR2 SQIVND (reference sequence). CDR3 sequence reads: CASSMSRGYEQYF. In nucleotides, the CDR3 is TGTGCCAGTAGTATGTCACGGGGCTACGAGCAGTACTTC.

The J gene is TRBJ2-5, the V gene TRBV6-2 or TRBV6-3; possibly TRBD2 for D (7 bases). With 5 bases removed from V and 3 bases from J, the gap between germline ends came to 19 bases. Germline lookup yields CDR1 MNHEY and CDR2 SVGEGT. This CDR3 region has 16 residues. This chain's CDR3 is CASSPRGAVPKETQYF. Here the CDR3 DNA reads TGTGCCAGCAGTCCTCGGGGGGCAGTCCCGAAAGAGACCCAGTACTTC.

CDR3 loop: CASNPEGGFEQFF. Written as DNA, the CDR3 is TGTGCCAGCAATCCCGAGGGGGGGTTTGAGCAGTTCTTC. The chain is built from TRBV9 and TRBJ2-1; TRBD2 might be the D (7 bases). Trimming pared 6 bases from V and 9 bases from J, leaving 16 bases between. Germline V gene lookup returns CDR1 SGDLS and CDR2 YYNGEE. This CDR3 contains 13 residues. The variable domain in full, with the rest retrieved from reference TRBV9 and TRBJ2-1, is DSGVTQTPKHLITATGQRVTLRCSPRSGDLSVYWYQQSLDQGLQFLIQYYNGEERAKGNILERFSAQQFPDLHSELNLSSLELGDSALYFCASNPEGGFEQFFGPGTRLTVL.

This clonotype has more than one count but fewer than ten. The chain recombines TRBV30 with TRBJ2-3; unclear D gene. From germline, CDR1 is GTSNPN and CDR2 SVGIG (reference sequence). This CDR3 contains 13 residues. V was shortened by 2 bases and J by 4 bases, with 10 bases between the two germline ends. The CDR3 loop reads CAWSTQLADTQYF. The CDR3 DNA reads as TGTGCCTGGAGTACCCAACTGGCAGATACGCAGTATTTT.

This clonotype appeared a few times. The chain recombines TRBV5-5 with TRBJ2-7, with 10 bases matching TRBD1. This CDR3 has 15 amino acids. The junction had 6 bases not matched to a gene; V was cut back by 4 bases and J by 2 bases. Germline CDR1 is SGHKS and CDR2 is YYEKEE (reference sequence). The CDR3 DNA is TGTGCCAGCAGCATGGGACAGGGGAGGCCCTACGAGCAGTACTTC. It translates to CASSMGQGRPYEQYF.

This clonotype was picked up a small number of times. This chain links TRBV28 with TRBJ2-7; D possibly corresponds to TRBD1 (6 bases). The germline CDR1 and CDR2 sequences are MDHEN and SYDVKM. The V gene lost 5 bases and the J gene lost 2 bases, with 10 bases spanning the gap. This CDR3 is 13 amino acids long. The CDR3 loop is CASSPGATYEQYF. The DNA for the CDR3 is TGTGCCAGCAGTCCAGGGGCTACCTACGAGCAGTACTTC.

The gene calls are TRBV19 and TRBJ2-1; TRBD2 matches at 9 bases. CDR3 size: 13 residues. Germline loops: CDR1 LNHDA, CDR2 SQIVND (reference sequence). With V trimmed by 11 bases and J by 9 bases, 11 bases remained unmatched. CDR3 region: CASSGTTAGEQFF. CDR3 nucleotide sequence: TGTGCCTCTAGCGGGACCACAGCGGGTGAGCAGTTCTTC.

This chain links TRBV12-3 or TRBV12-4 with TRBJ1-3; D is uncertain. This CDR3 is 15 amino acids long. V lost 1 base and J 0 bases, leaving 7 bases between the germline ends. The DNA for the CDR3 is TGTGCCAGCAGTTTAGGGGCTAACTCTGGAAACACCATATATTTT. Its translation: CASSLGANSGNTIYF.

This clonotype was seen ten or more times. This chain connects TRBV12-3 or TRBV12-4 to TRBJ1-2; 7 nucleotides agree with TRBD1. The V and J ends lost 6 bases and 7 bases, in that order; junction bases with no gene match: 8. CDR3 length: 13 residues. In nucleotides, the CDR3 is TGTGCCAGCAGCTCCACAGGGGTTTTTGGCTACACCTTC. It translates to CASSSTGVFGYTF.

The gene calls are TRBV7-2 and TRBJ2-7; 8 bases align to TRBD2. The CDR3 contains 16 residues. V lost 1 base, J lost 0 bases, and 5 bases stayed unmatched. The germline CDR1 and CDR2 sequences are SGHTA and FQGNSA. CDR3 in amino acids: CASSLDSGGHSYEQYF. In DNA form, the CDR3 reads TGTGCCAGCAGCTTAGACAGCGGGGGCCACTCCTACGAGCAGTACTTC.

On this clonotype: Possible read error: a much larger clone is one base away. The CDR3 end shows no conserved phenylalanine or tryptophan, and so a read error is likely. The chain carries TRBV15 and TRBJ2-7; TRBD2 matches at 9 bases. Germline V CDR1 and CDR2: LNHNV, YYDKDF (reference sequence). The CDR3 runs to 16 residues. V gave up 0 bases and J gave up 5 bases; unmatched junction bases: 8. The chain's CDR3 is CATSRDRAGGLHEQYL. In DNA form, the CDR3 reads TGTGCCACCAGCAGAGATAGGGCGGGAGGGCTGCACGAGCAGTACCTC.

This clonotype was observed a few times. This chain connects TRBV19 to TRBJ1-5; D is perhaps TRBD1 (6 bases). CDR1 is LNHDA and CDR2 is SQIVND in the germline V gene (reference sequence). V gave up 10 bases and J gave up 0 bases, with 13 bases separating them. The CDR3 covers 14 residues. CDR3 nucleotide sequence: TGTGCCACCTGGACAGAGTATAGCAATCAGCCCCAGCATTTT. Encoded protein: CATWTEYSNQPQHF. Filled out from reference TRBV19 and TRBJ1-5, the complete variable domain reads DGGITQSPKYLFRKEGQNVTLSCEQNLNHDAMYWYRQDPGQGLRLIYYSQIVNDFQKGDIAEGYSVSREKKESFPLTVTSAQKNPTAFYLCATWTEYSNQPQHFGDGTRLSIL.

At least ten counts were recorded for this clonotype. This rearrangement joins TRBV11-2 to TRBJ1-2; TRBD1 is a possible D gene (5 bases). The CDR3 extends over 15 amino acids. Germline CDR1 and CDR2: SGHAT and FQNNGV. Trimming took 1 base from V and 4 from J, leaving 13 bases between them. CDR3 nucleotides: TGTGCCAGCAGCTTAGGATCAGGGAACCTCTATGGCTACACCTTC. Encoded protein: CASSLGSGNLYGYTF.

This clonotype was found a few times. The chain has TRBV11-3 and TRBJ2-1; D tentatively reads TRBD1 or TRBD2 (5 bases each). V lost 3 bases and J 5 bases, leaving 14 bases between the germline ends. The germline V gene encodes CDR1 SGHNT and CDR2 YENEEA. The CDR3 contains 15 residues. The CDR3, as DNA: TGTGCCAGCAGCTTTGAAGGGACCCCCGACAATGAGCAGTTCTTC. This translates into CASSFEGTPDNEQFF. Complete variable domain (other parts from reference TRBV11-3 and TRBJ2-1): EAGVVQSPRYKIIEKKQPVAFWCNPISGHNTLYWYLQNLGQGPELLIRYENEEAVDDSQLPKDRFSAERLKGVDSTLKIQPAELGDSAVYLCASSFEGTPDNEQFFGPGTRLTVL.

The rearrangement uses TRBV6-1 and TRBJ2-5, with D uncertain. Trimming pared 0 bases from V and 2 bases from J, leaving 10 bases between. Germline assignment: CDR1 MNHNS and CDR2 SASEGT. The CDR3 loop spans 15 amino acids. CDR3 loop: CASSEAQQKQETQYF. The CDR3 bases are TGTGCCAGCAGTGAAGCGCAACAGAAGCAAGAGACCCAGTACTTC.

This chain links TRBV6-6 with TRBJ1-5; D not resolved. Germline CDR1 and CDR2: MNHNY and SVGAGI (reference sequence). The CDR3 extends over 15 amino acids. Between the trimmed V and J ends, which lost 5 bases and 0 bases, there was a span of 11 bases. CDR3 DNA: TGTGCCAGCAGTGACCAACATACTAGCAATCAGCCCCAGCATTTT. Amino acid sequence: CASSDQHTSNQPQHF.

This clonotype was observed a few times. The gene calls are TRBV20-1 and TRBJ2-1; 10 bases map to TRBD2. The germline V gene has CDR1 DFQATT and CDR2 SNEGSKA (reference sequence). With 4 bases clipped from V and 6 bases from J, the junction kept 9 bases outside the gene matches. This CDR3 has 15 residues. Written as DNA, the CDR3 is TGCAGTGCTACCGGGGGGACTAGCGCTGGCAATGAGCAGTTCTTC. It specifies CSATGGTSAGNEQFF.

V gene TRBV30 combines with J gene TRBJ1-5; TRBD1 matches 9 bases. The germline CDR1 and CDR2 sequences are GTSNPN and SVGIG (reference sequence). The length of the CDR3 is 15 residues. V shed 4 bases, J shed 1 base, and the junction held 5 bases outside the gene matches. The CDR3 DNA is TGTGCCTGGAAGGACAGGGGTTTGAGCAATCAGCCCCAGCATTTT. Its translation is CAWKDRGLSNQPQHF.

This chain joins TRBV7-2 and TRBJ1-2; D may be TRBD1 (5 bases). This CDR3 contains 16 residues. CDR1 is SGHTA, CDR2 FQGNSA, per germline. V dropped 5 bases and J dropped 5 bases, with 21 bases sitting between them. The CDR3 DNA is TGTGCCAGCAGCCCCCGCGTGGGGGGGGGGGTATATGGCTACACCTTC. Protein: CASSPRVGGGVYGYTF.

The chain has TRBV19 and TRBJ1-4; weak D call: TRBD1 (6 bases). The CDR3 has 13 residues. Germline assignment: CDR1 LNHDA and CDR2 SQIVND (reference sequence). Trimming shortened V by 7 bases and J by 7 bases, and 13 bases separated the two germline ends. The CDR3 spells CASTTGASEKLFF. The CDR3 coding sequence is TGTGCCAGTACCACGGGGGCGAGTGAAAAACTGTTTTTT.

This clonotype was detected a few times. The chain recombines TRBV7-9 with TRBJ2-1; TRBD2 aligns across 12 bases. Germline V CDR1 and CDR2: SEHNR, FQNEAQ (reference sequence). Trimming took 5 bases from V and 0 from J; bases not matched to a gene: 2. The CDR3 sequence is 16 residues long. CDR3 nucleotides: TGTGCCAGCAGCCGGACTAGCGGGGACTCCTACAATGAGCAGTTCTTC. It codes for CASSRTSGDSYNEQFF.

The J gene is TRBJ2-3, the V gene TRBV4-1; 12 nucleotides agree with TRBD2. The length of the CDR3 is 16 residues. The V and J ends lost 1 base and 2 bases, in that order; junction bases with no gene match: 1. Germline CDR1 is MGHRA and CDR2 is YSYEKL. CDR3 nucleotide sequence: TGCGCCAGCAGCCAAGGACTAGCGGGAGTCACAGATACGCAGTATTTT. Its translation: CASSQGLAGVTDTQYF.